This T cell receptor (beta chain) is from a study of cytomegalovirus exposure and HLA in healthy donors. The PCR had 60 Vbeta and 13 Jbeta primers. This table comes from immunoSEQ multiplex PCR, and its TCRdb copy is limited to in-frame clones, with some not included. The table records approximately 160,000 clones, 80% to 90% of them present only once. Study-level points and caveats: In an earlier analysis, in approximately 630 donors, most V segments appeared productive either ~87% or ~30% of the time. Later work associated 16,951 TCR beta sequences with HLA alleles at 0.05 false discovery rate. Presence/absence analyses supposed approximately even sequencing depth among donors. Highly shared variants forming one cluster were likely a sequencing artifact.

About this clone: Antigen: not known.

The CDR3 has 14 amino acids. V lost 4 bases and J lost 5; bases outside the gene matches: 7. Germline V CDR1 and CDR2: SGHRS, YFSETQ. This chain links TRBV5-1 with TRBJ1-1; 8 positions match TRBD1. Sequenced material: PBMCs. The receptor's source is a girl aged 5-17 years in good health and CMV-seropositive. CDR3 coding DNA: TGCGCCAGCAGCAGACAGGGGCAGGGGACTGAAGCTTTCTTT. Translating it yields CASSRQGQGTEAFF. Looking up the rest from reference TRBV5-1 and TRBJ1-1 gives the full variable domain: KAGVTQTPRYLIKTRGQQVTLSCSPISGHRSVSWYQQTPGQGLQFLFEYFSETQRNKGNFPGRFSGRQFSNSRSEMNVSTLELGDSALYLCASSRQGQGTEAFFGQGTRLTVV.